This T cell receptor (beta chain) was observed in a study of T-cell memory formation after mild COVID-19. Regarding the study as a whole: Whereas later expanders leaned CD4+, clones contracting day 15 to 85 showed a balanced CD4/CD8 makeup.

The CDR3 spans 17 residues. Germline loops: CDR1 KGHDR, CDR2 SFDVKD. V gave up 4 bases and J gave up 2 bases, with 20 bases separating them. This clonotype was counted a few times. Its matching antigen is unknown. Constant-segment primers and 5'RACE yielded cDNA libraries for TCR alpha and TCR beta, each carrying sample barcodes and UMIs. TCRdb processed the 5' RACE reads anew with MiXCR; each CDR3 protein has one entry. The sample has around 320,000 distinct CDR3 sequences; over 25% are singletons. Material for sequencing was PBMCs or a T cell subset sorted from them (not recorded which). V gene TRBV24-1 combines with J gene TRBJ2-7; D remains unclear. This TCR derives from an adult woman who had mild COVID-19 (a few samples of this study predate the infection). Cell type and time point are not known. The CDR3 nucleotides read TGTGCCACCAGTGACTCCACCGGGCGTGGCGAAGCCTACGAGCAGTACTTC. It translates to CATSDSTGRGEAYEQYF.